The following is a T cell receptor (beta chain) sequence with its context. As yet, its antigen is unknown. The data originate from a study of cytomegalovirus exposure and HLA in healthy donors. Study outcomes and limitations: In an earlier analysis, productive rearrangement rates for most beta V segments clustered near 87% or 30%. The classifier was said to identify cytomegalovirus status with high specificity and sensitivity.

The study ran its PCR with 60 Vbeta and 13 Jbeta primers. Sequenced by immunoSEQ multiplex PCR; TCRdb stores in-frame clones only, minus some. The table lists about 120,000 clones, 70% to 85% of them singletons. The sequence was collected from a man aged 18 to 35 in good health and CMV-seropositive. Sequencing input: PBMCs.

The CDR3 sequence: CASSIPRQGAHEQYF. DNA of the CDR3: TGTGCCAGTAGTATCCCCCGACAGGGGGCTCACGAGCAGTACTTC. The chain employs TRBV19 and TRBJ2-7; 10 nucleotides align to TRBD1. CDR1 is LNHDA, CDR2 SQIVND, per germline (reference sequence). The CDR3 runs to 15 residues. V was pared by 3 bases and J by 5 bases, with 7 bases of the junction left unmatched.